Listed here are 3 T cell receptor beta chains from one sample, sequenced in a study of response to subunit inactivated influenza vaccine listed by TCRdb under 2018. The library was produced with RT-PCR. Sequencing relied on an Illumina HiSeq 2500. TCRdb ran its own pipeline on the public reads, namely fastp trimming at Q25 and MiXCR clone calling, and kept in-frame beta chains. Entries that share a CDR3 protein sequence are merged under the most common genes and DNA. A total of about 520,000 distinct CDR3 sequences appear in this sample, approximately 24% of them only once. Together, the top ten hold under 2.5% of the sample. The sample in question was CD4+ T cells sorted from PBMCs, obtained 5 days after vaccination. The origin of the receptors is a man aged 50 or older who received an inactivated influenza vaccine. Donor details come from another sample of the same person, matched by shared clones.

This clonotype was detected only a few times. The V call is TRBV12-3 or TRBV12-4, the J call TRBJ1-1; D is uncertain. The germline V and J ends were trimmed by 6 bases and 4 bases, with 15 bases remaining between them. The CDR3 has 14 residues. CDR3 loop: CASSLGNGVTEAFF. DNA for the CDR3: TGTGCCAGCAGCCTAGGGAATGGGGTCACTGAAGCTTTCTTT.

V and J are TRBV6-2 or TRBV6-3 and TRBJ1-6; D call uncertain. Germline assignment: CDR1 MNHEY and CDR2 SVGEGT. This CDR3 contains 20 residues. V was trimmed by 2 bases and J by 1 base, leaving 21 bases between them. CDR3 sequence (DNA): TGTGCCAGCAGTTACACCCCAGGACCCCGCCAAACGTCCTATAATTCACCCCTCCACTTT. Translation: CASSYTPGPRQTSYNSPLHF.

The chain couples TRBV5-1 to TRBJ2-1; 7 bases match TRBD1. CDR1 SGHRS and CDR2 YFSETQ come from the germline V gene. The CDR3 runs 16 residues. V lost 0 bases and J lost 6; bases outside the gene matches: 9. The CDR3 DNA sequence: TGCGCCAGCAGCTTGGAGAGGGGGCGCGGTGGCAATGAGCAGTTCTTC. Protein product: CASSLERGRGGNEQFF. The full variable domain, completed using reference TRBV5-1 and TRBJ2-1, is KAGVTQTPRYLIKTRGQQVTLSCSPISGHRSVSWYQQTPGQGLQFLFEYFSETQRNKGNFPGRFSGRQFSNSRSEMNVSTLELGDSALYLCASSLERGRGGNEQFFGPGTRLTVL.